Shown below are 25 T cell receptor beta chains from a single sample sequenced in a study of cytomegalovirus exposure and HLA in healthy donors. A multiplex PCR was run with 60 Vbeta primers and 13 Jbeta primers. Some clones are missing from TCRdb's copy, which holds only in-frame ones; the method was immunoSEQ multiplex PCR. The table has roughly 180,000 clones, roughly 80% seen once; the top ten hold about 2.6%. The sequenced material came from PBMCs. The receptors were gathered from a female donor in good health and CMV-seronegative.

The gene calls are TRBV6-5 and TRBJ1-5; no definite D call. There are 14 residues in the CDR3. Trimming took off 2 bases at V and 0 bases at J, with 5 bases between the two ends. Looked up from germline, CDR1 is MNHEY and CDR2 is SVGAGI. The CDR3, as DNA: TGTGCCAGCAGTTACGAGTATAGCAATCAGCCCCAGCATTTT. Its translation is CASSYEYSNQPQHF.

The CDR3: CAWSRDSLSYNSPLHF. The CDR3 DNA sequence: TGTGCCTGGAGTCGAGACAGCCTCTCCTATAATTCACCCCTCCACTTT. This chain connects TRBV30 to TRBJ1-6, with TRBD1 as a possible D gene (5 bases). CDR1 is GTSNPN, CDR2 SVGIG, per germline (reference sequence). The CDR3 covers 16 residues. Trimming removed 2 bases at V and 0 bases at J, with 11 bases between.

The chain links TRBV20-1 to TRBJ1-2; tentative D call: TRBD1 (6 bases). Germline-derived CDR1 and CDR2 are DFQATT and SNEGSKA (reference sequence). This CDR3 is built from 11 residues. Trimming shortened V by 5 bases and J by 4 bases, and 8 bases separated the two germline ends. The CDR3 protein is CSAEQGYGYTF. In DNA, the CDR3 is TGCAGTGCTGAACAGGGCTATGGCTACACCTTC.

This clone appeared once. The gene calls are TRBV28 and TRBJ2-2, with D possibly being TRBD1 (6 bases). The CDR3 has 16 amino acids. Germline values: CDR1 MDHEN, CDR2 SYDVKM. Trimming removed 2 bases from V and 2 bases from J, with 12 bases in between. CDR3 nucleotides: TGTGCCAGCAGTTTAGGGTGGGGGCCAAACACCGGGGAGCTGTTTTTT. It encodes CASSLGWGPNTGELFF. The complete variable domain, with remaining parts taken from reference TRBV28 and TRBJ2-2, reads DVKVTQSSRYLVKRTGEKVFLECVQDMDHENMFWYRQDPGLGLRLIYFSYDVKMKEKGDIPEGYSVSREKKERFSLILESASTNQTSMYLCASSLGWGPNTGELFFGEGSRLTVL.

This chain links TRBV7-2 with TRBJ1-4; 11 nucleotides agree with TRBD1. J gave up 2 bases and V 5 bases, and 10 bases lay outside the gene matches. CDR1 is SGHTA, CDR2 FQGNSA, per germline. The CDR3 consists of 18 residues. The CDR3 DNA reads TGTGCCAGCAGCCTTGGGACAGGGGGAGTACGGACTAATGAAAAACTGTTTTTT. Translation: CASSLGTGGVRTNEKLFF.

The CDR3 region is CASSYGYEQYF. The DNA for the CDR3 is TGTGCCAGCAGTTACGGCTACGAGCAGTACTTC. The chain uses TRBV27 and TRBJ2-7, with D unclear. The CDR3 covers 11 residues. With 4 bases removed from V and 3 bases from J, the gap between germline ends came to 4 bases. Germline assignment: CDR1 MNHEY and CDR2 SMNVEV (reference sequence).

This clone has only a few counts. The gene calls are TRBV4-2 and TRBJ2-7; the D is unclear. The V end was cut by 2 bases, the J end by 3 bases, with 5 bases between. Germline CDR1 is LGHNA and CDR2 is YNFKEQ. The CDR3 contains 12 residues. The CDR3 region is CASSQLVYEQYF. The CDR3 coding sequence is TGTGCCAGCAGCCAACTCGTCTACGAGCAGTACTTC.

The chain couples TRBV28 to TRBJ2-4; D not resolved. Per germline, CDR1 MDHEN and CDR2 SYDVKM. The CDR3 spans 15 residues. V lost 2 bases to trimming and J lost 1 base, with 9 bases between them. The CDR3 DNA is TGTGCCAGCAGTTTACCCCCGGTGGCCAAAAACATTCAGTACTTC. Translated, it gives CASSLPPVAKNIQYF.

The V call is TRBV2, the J call TRBJ1-1; 7 positions agree with TRBD1. V lost 8 bases, J lost 6 bases, and 3 bases stayed unmatched. The length of the CDR3 is 11 residues. Germline V gives CDR1 SNHLY, CDR2 FYNNEI. CDR3 sequence reads: CASLDRAEAFF. The CDR3 DNA is TGTGCCAGCCTTGACAGGGCTGAAGCTTTCTTT. Together with reference TRBV2 and TRBJ1-1, the CDR3 gives the full variable domain: EPEVTQTPSHQVTQMGQEVILRCVPISNHLYFYWYRQILGQKVEFLVSFYNNEISEKSEIFDDQFSVERPDGSNFTLKIRSTKLEDSAMYFCASLDRAEAFFGQGTRLTVV.

This chain uses TRBV4-1 with TRBJ1-2, with 9 bases matching TRBD1. The length of the CDR3 is 18 residues. Germline CDR1 is MGHRA and CDR2 is YSYEKL. The ends lost 4 bases at V and 2 bases at J; junction bases unmatched: 14. The CDR3 reads CASSPTALTGTGNYGYTF. The CDR3, as DNA: TGCGCCAGCAGCCCCACCGCCCTTACCGGGACAGGGAACTATGGCTACACCTTC.

This chain links TRBV28 with TRBJ2-7; TRBD2 matches 12 bases. Germline V gene data show CDR1 as MDHEN and CDR2 as SYDVKM. This CDR3 has 16 residues. V lost 0 bases and J lost 3; bases outside the gene matches: 3. This CDR3 reads CASSLWLAGGFYEQYF. Written as DNA, the CDR3 is TGTGCCAGCAGTTTATGGCTAGCGGGAGGGTTCTACGAGCAGTACTTC.

The chain recombines TRBV18 with TRBJ1-2, with D uncertain. This CDR3 has 14 residues. Germline V gene sequence: CDR1 KGHSH, CDR2 LQKENI. Trimming took 0 bases from V and 0 from J, leaving 5 bases between them. CDR3 protein: CASSPPSANYGYTF. CDR3 sequence (DNA): TGTGCCAGCTCACCACCTTCGGCTAACTATGGCTACACCTTC.

The rearrangement links TRBV5-6 to TRBJ2-3; 9 nucleotides agree with TRBD2. Germline values: CDR1 SGHDT, CDR2 YYEEEE. This CDR3 comprises 18 residues. The junction had 18 bases not matched to a gene; V was cut back by 4 bases and J by 6 bases. The CDR3 spells CASSQLVGSGRDQDTQYF. CDR3 in DNA: TGTGCCAGCAGCCAATTAGTCGGTAGCGGGAGAGATCAGGATACGCAGTATTTT.

The J gene is TRBJ2-7, the V gene TRBV7-3; 14 bases map to TRBD2. J gave up 4 bases and V 8 bases, and 13 bases lay outside the gene matches. The CDR3 has 17 amino acids. CDR1 is SGHTA, CDR2 FQGTGA, per germline. CDR3 protein: CASELGLAGVKEYEQYF. The CDR3 coding sequence is TGTGCCAGCGAGCTGGGACTAGCGGGAGTGAAGGAATACGAGCAGTACTTC. The full variable domain, rest sourced from reference TRBV7-3 and TRBJ2-7, is GAGVSQTPSNKVTEKGKYVELRCDPISGHTALYWYRQSLGQGPEFLIYFQGTGAADDSGLPNDRFFAVRPEGSVSTLKIQRTERGDSAVYLCASELGLAGVKEYEQYFGPGTRLTVT.

The chain is built from TRBV23-1 and TRBJ1-6; TRBD1 might be the D (6 bases). TRBV23-1 is known as an ORF, though its function is uncertain. Trimming pared 3 bases from V and 1 base from J, leaving 16 bases between. CDR3 length: 18 residues. CDR3 sequence (DNA): TGCGCCAGCAGTCAGCCCCAATCTACAGGGTCCTATAATTCACCCCTCCACTTT. Its translation: CASSQPQSTGSYNSPLHF.

J is TRBJ2-3 and V is TRBV28; a possible D gene is TRBD1 (6 bases). The germline V and J ends were trimmed by 1 base and 4 bases, with 9 bases remaining between them. Germline V gene data show CDR1 as MDHEN and CDR2 as SYDVKM. The CDR3 is made up of 14 amino acids. In DNA form, the CDR3 reads TGTGCCAGCAGTTTATTTGCAGGGGCAGATACGCAGTATTTT. This translates into CASSLFAGADTQYF.

The J gene is TRBJ2-3, the V gene TRBV5-5, with D unresolved. In germline, CDR1 is SGHKS, CDR2 YYEKEE (reference sequence). Trimming left V 6 bases short and J 2 bases short, with 10 bases between. The CDR3 extends over 13 amino acids. The CDR3 here is CASTIIVTDTQYF. The CDR3 nucleotides read TGTGCCAGCACCATCATAGTCACAGATACGCAGTATTTT.

The chain couples TRBV7-9 to TRBJ1-5, with D unresolved. The CDR3 is made up of 16 amino acids. Germline lookup yields CDR1 SEHNR and CDR2 FQNEAQ (reference sequence). The V end lost 0 bases, the J end lost 4 bases, and 13 bases lay between the germline ends. The CDR3 DNA sequence: TGTGCCAGCAGCTTAGCGGGCCCCGTCAGTAATCAGCCCCAGCATTTT. This codes for CASSLAGPVSNQPQHF. The full variable domain, completed using reference TRBV7-9 and TRBJ1-5, is DTGVSQNPRHKITKRGQNVTFRCDPISEHNRLYWYRQTLGQGPEFLTYFQNEAQLEKSRLLSDRFSAERPKGSFSTLEIQRTEQGDSAMYLCASSLAGPVSNQPQHFGDGTRLSIL.

The chain couples TRBV18 to TRBJ2-7, with a tentative D call TRBD1 (6 bases). The germline V gene encodes CDR1 KGHSH and CDR2 LQKENI. Trimming removed 3 bases from V and 6 bases from J, with 9 bases in between. This CDR3 spans 12 amino acids. The chain's CDR3 is CASSPDSVEQYF. As DNA, the CDR3 is TGTGCCAGCTCACCGGACAGTGTCGAGCAGTACTTC.

This sequence joins TRBV2 and TRBJ2-5; 10 bases agree with TRBD2. V lost 2 bases, J lost 7 bases, and 10 bases stayed unmatched. Germline CDR1 SNHLY, CDR2 FYNNEI. The CDR3 runs to 16 residues. The CDR3 DNA is TGTGCCAGCAGTGAATATCCAGCGGGAGGGCCGGGGACCCAGTACTTC. This translates into CASSEYPAGGPGTQYF.

This clone was seen once. The chain has TRBV13 and TRBJ1-1; D possibly corresponds to TRBD1 (5 bases). The CDR3 has 13 amino acids. CDR1 and CDR2 (germline): PRHDT, FYEKMQ (reference sequence). Trimming removed 3 bases from V and 3 bases from J, with 8 bases in between. CDR3 sequence: CASSFGGYTEAFF. The CDR3 nucleotides read TGTGCCAGCAGCTTCGGGGGTTACACTGAAGCTTTCTTT.

This chain uses TRBV6-6 with TRBJ2-4, with D unclear. Germline-derived CDR1 and CDR2 are MNHNY and SVGAGI (reference sequence). This CDR3 is built from 15 residues. Trimming left V 7 bases short and J 2 bases short, with 15 bases between. CDR3 in amino acids: CASTPKPSTKNIQYF. Here the CDR3 DNA reads TGTGCCAGCACCCCCAAGCCATCCACCAAAAACATTCAGTACTTC.

To note about this clone: Relative to the germline gene, one junction end is altered; a read error may explain this. The chain combines TRBV7-9 with TRBJ2-1; tentative D call: TRBD1 (6 bases). CDR3 length: 15 amino acids. The germline gives CDR1 SEHNR, CDR2 FQNEAQ (reference sequence). CDR3 DNA sequence: TGTTCCAGCAGCTTCGTTGGGGGCCTATACAATGAGCAGTTCTTC. Amino acids: CSSSFVGGLYNEQFF.

V is TRBV6-5 and J is TRBJ1-3; tentatively, D is TRBD1 (5 bases). Germline CDR1 MNHEY, CDR2 SVGAGI. Trimming took 2 bases from V and 1 from J, leaving 9 bases between them. There are 15 residues in the CDR3. The CDR3: CASSYGGGSGNTIYF. For the CDR3, the DNA is TGTGCCAGCAGTTACGGGGGGGGATCTGGAAACACCATATATTTT.

The V gene is TRBV15, the J gene TRBJ2-7, with D perhaps TRBD1 (6 bases). The germline V and J ends were trimmed by 0 bases and 0 bases, with 15 bases remaining between them. This CDR3 comprises 17 residues. Germline V gene sequence: CDR1 LNHNV, CDR2 YYDKDF (reference sequence). The CDR3 DNA reads TGTGCCACCAGCAGAGATCTCAGGCAGGGGTTCTCCTACGAGCAGTACTTC. As protein: CATSRDLRQGFSYEQYF.